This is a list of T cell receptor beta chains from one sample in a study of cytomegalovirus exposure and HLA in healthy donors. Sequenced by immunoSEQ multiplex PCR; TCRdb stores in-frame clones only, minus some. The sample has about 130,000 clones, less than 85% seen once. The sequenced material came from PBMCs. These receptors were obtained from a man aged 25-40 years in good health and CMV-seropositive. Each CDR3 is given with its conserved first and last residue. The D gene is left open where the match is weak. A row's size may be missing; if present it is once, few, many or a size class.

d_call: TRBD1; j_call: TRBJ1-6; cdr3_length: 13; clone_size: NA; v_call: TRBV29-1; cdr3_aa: CRPGGAFSSPLHF; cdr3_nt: TGCAGACCAGGGGGCGCGTTTAGTTCACCCCTCCACTTT
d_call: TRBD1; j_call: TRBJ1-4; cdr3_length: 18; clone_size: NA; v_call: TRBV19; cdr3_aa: CASSTVQGAWATNEKLFF; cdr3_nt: TGTGCCAGTAGTACGGTACAGGGGGCTTGGGCAACTAATGAAAAACTGTTTTTT
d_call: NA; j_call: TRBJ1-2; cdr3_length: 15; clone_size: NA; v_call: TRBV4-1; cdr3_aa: CASSQVTGNLAGYTF; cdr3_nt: TGCGCCAGCAGCCAAGTGACAGGTAACCTGGCTGGCTACACCTTC
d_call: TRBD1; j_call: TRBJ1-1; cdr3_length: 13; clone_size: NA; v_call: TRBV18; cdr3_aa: CASSPGQDTEAFF; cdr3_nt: TGTGCCAGCTCACCAGGACAGGATACTGAAGCTTTCTTT
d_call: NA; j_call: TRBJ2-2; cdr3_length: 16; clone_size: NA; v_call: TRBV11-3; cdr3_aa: CASSLVGGSATGELFF; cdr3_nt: TGTGCCAGCAGCTTAGTTGGGGGCTCGGCCACCGGGGAGCTGTTTTTT
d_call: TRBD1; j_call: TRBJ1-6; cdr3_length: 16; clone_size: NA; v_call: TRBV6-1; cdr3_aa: CASSAIDRGPYSPLHF; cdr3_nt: TGTGCCAGCAGTGCTATCGACAGGGGCCCTTATTCACCCCTCCACTTT
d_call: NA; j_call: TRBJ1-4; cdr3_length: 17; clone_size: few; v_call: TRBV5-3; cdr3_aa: CARSLGGTGRTNEKLFF; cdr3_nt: TGTGCCAGAAGCTTGGGGGGAACAGGGAGAACTAATGAAAAACTGTTTTTT
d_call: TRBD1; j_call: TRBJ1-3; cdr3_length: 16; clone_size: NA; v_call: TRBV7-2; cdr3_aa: CASSLTGGNSGNTIYF; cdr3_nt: TGTGCCAGCAGCTTAACAGGGGGGAACTCTGGAAACACCATATATTTT
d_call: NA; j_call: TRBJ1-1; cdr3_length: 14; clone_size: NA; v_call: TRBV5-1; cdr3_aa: CASSLDRVVTEAFF; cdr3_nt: TGCGCCAGCAGCTTGGACAGGGTGGTCACTGAAGCTTTCTTT
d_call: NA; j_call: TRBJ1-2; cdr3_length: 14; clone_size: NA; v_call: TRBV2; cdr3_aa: CASSEMVQSYGYTF; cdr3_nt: TGTGCCAGCAGTGAAATGGTACAGTCCTATGGCTACACCTTC
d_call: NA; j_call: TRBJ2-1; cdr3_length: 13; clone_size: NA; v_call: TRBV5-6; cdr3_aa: CASEPRGDSEQFF; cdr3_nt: TGTGCCAGCGAACCCAGGGGGGATAGTGAGCAGTTCTTC
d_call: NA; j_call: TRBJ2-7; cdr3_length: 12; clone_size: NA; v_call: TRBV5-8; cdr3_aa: CASIFIRGEQYF; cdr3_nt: TGTGCCAGCATCTTTATCCGGGGCGAGCAGTACTTC
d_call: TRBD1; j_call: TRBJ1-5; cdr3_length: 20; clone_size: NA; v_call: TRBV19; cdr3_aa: CASSLPPSTGLTDSNQPQHF; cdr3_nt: TGTGCCAGTAGTCTCCCTCCTTCGACAGGGCTGACGGATAGCAATCAGCCCCAGCATTTT
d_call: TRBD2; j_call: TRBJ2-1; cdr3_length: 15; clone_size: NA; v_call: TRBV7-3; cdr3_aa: CASSGTSGGAGEQFF; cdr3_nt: TGTGCCAGCAGCGGGACTAGCGGGGGGGCAGGTGAGCAGTTCTTC
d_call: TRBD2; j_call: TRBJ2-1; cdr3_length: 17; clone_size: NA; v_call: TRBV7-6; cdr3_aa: CASSLNAGTSGTNEQFF; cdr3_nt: TGTGCCAGCAGTCTTAACGCCGGGACTAGCGGTACTAATGAGCAGTTCTTC
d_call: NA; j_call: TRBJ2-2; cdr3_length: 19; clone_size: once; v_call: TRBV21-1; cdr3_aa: CASSKLPQGGAGNTGELFF; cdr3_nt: TGTGCCAGCAGCAAATTACCACAAGGGGGCGCTGGGAACACCGGGGAGCTGTTTTTT
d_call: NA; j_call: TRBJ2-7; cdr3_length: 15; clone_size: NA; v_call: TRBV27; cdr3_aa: CASSLSLHTTYEQYF; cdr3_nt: TGTGCCAGCAGTTTATCCCTACACACTACCTACGAGCAGTACTTC
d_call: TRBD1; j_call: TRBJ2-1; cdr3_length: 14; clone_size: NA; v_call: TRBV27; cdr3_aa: CASSEGAIDNEQFF; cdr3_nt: TGTGCCAGCAGTGAGGGGGCAATAGACAATGAGCAGTTCTTC
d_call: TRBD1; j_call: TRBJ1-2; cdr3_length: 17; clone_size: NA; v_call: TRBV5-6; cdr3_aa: CASSFEDREDLPGGYTF; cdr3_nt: TGTGCCAGCAGCTTCGAGGACAGGGAGGATCTTCCGGGAGGCTACACCTTC
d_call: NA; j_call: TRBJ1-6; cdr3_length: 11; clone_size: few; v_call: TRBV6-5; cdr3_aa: CASSLNSPLHF; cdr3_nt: TGTGCCAGCAGCCTCAATTCACCCCTCCACTTT
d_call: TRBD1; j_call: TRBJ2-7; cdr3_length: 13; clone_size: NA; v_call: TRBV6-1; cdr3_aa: CASIYRGINEQYF; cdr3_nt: TGTGCCAGCATTTACAGGGGCATTAACGAGCAGTACTTC
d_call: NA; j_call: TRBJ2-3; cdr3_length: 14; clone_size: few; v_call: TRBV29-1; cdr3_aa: CSGTRARGTDTQYF; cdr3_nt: TGCAGCGGGACGAGGGCGAGGGGCACAGATACGCAGTATTTT
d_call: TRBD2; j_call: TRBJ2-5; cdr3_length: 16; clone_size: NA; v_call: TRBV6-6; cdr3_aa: CASSYFFSGGKETQYF; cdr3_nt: TGTGCCAGCAGTTACTTCTTTAGCGGGGGTAAAGAGACCCAGTACTTC
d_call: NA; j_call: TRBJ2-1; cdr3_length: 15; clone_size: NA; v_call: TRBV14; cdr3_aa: CASSRQTNSYNEQFF; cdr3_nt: TGTGCCAGCAGCCGACAGACGAACTCCTACAATGAGCAGTTCTTC
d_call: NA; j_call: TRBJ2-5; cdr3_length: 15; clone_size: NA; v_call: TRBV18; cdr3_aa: CASSPKQGTQETQYF; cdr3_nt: TGTGCCAGCTCACCCAAACAGGGGACTCAAGAGACCCAGTACTTC
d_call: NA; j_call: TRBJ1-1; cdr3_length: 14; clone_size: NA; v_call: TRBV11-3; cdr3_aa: CASSRGGGNTEAFF; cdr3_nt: TGTGCCAGCAGCCGAGGCGGAGGGAACACTGAAGCTTTCTTT
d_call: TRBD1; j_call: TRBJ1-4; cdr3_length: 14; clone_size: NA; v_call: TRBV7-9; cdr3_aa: CASSQTGGNEKLFF; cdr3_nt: TGTGCCAGCAGTCAGACAGGGGGCAATGAAAAACTGTTTTTT
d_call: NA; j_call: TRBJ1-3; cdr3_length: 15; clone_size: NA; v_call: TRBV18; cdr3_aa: CASSPQTGSGNTIYF; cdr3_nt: TGTGCCAGCTCACCACAAACAGGGTCGGGAAACACCATATATTTT
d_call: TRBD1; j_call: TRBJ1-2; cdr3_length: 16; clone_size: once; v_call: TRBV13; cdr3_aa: CASTVTRDSLINGYTF; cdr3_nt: TGTGCCAGCACCGTTACCCGGGACAGTTTAATCAATGGCTACACCTTC
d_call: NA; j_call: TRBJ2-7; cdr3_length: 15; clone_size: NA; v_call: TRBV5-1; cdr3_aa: CASSLASAGSGEQYF; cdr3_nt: TGCGCCAGCAGCTTGGCTTCGGCAGGGTCTGGCGAGCAGTACTTC
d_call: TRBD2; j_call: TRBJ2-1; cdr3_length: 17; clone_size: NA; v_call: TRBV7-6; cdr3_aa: CASSELGLAGGYNEQFF; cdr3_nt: TGTGCCAGCAGCGAGCTGGGACTAGCGGGGGGCTACAATGAGCAGTTCTTC
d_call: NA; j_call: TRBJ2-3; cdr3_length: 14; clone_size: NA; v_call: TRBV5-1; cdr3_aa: CASSLGHSTDTQYF; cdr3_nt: TGCGCCAGCAGCTTGGGACATAGCACAGATACGCAGTATTTT
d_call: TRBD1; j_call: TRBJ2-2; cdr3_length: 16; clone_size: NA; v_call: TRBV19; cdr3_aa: CASSTSDRGDTGELFF; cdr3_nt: TGTGCCAGTAGTACCTCGGACAGGGGGGACACCGGGGAGCTGTTTTTT
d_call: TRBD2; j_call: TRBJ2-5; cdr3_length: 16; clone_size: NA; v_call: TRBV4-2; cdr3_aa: CASSRSTTSGQETQYF; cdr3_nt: TGTGCCAGCAGCCGGTCGACGACTAGCGGGCAAGAGACCCAGTACTTC
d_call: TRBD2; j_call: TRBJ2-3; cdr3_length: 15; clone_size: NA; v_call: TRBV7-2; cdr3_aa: CVSRSGLARTDTQYF; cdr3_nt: TGTGTCAGCAGATCCGGACTAGCGAGGACAGATACGCAGTATTTT
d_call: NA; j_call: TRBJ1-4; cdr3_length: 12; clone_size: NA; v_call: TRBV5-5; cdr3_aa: CASSFTGGKLFF; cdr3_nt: TGTGCCAGCAGCTTTACAGGTGGAAAACTGTTTTTT
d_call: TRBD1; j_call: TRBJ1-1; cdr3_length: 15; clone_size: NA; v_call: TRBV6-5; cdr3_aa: CASRLTGTGNTEAFF; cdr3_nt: TGTGCCAGCAGACTCACCGGGACAGGGAACACTGAAGCTTTCTTT
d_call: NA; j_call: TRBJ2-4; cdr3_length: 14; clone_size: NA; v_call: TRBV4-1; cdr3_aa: CASSQVRRQDIQYF; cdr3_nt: TGCGCCAGCAGCCAAGTCCGAAGGCAGGACATTCAGTACTTC
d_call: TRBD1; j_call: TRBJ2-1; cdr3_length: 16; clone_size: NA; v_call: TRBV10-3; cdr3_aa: CAISAAGTGDYNEQFF; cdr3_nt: TGTGCCATCAGTGCAGCCGGGACAGGGGATTACAATGAGCAGTTCTTC
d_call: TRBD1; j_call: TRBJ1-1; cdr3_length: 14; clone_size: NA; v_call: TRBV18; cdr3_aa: CASSPGQGNTEAFF; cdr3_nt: TGTGCCAGCTCACCGGGACAGGGGAACACTGAAGCTTTCTTT
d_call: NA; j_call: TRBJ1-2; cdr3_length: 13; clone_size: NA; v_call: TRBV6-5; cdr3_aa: CASSLSGHNGYTF; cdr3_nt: TGTGCCAGCAGTCTATCTGGGCACAATGGCTACACCTTC
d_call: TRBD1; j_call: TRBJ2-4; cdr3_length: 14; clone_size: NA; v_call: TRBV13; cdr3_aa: CASSLSPVGDSQYF; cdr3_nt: TGTGCCAGCAGCTTGTCCCCAGTTGGGGACAGTCAGTACTTC
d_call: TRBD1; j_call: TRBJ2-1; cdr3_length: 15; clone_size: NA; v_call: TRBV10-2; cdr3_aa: CASSPSRDRYNEQFF; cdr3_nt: TGCGCCAGCAGCCCCTCCCGGGACAGATACAATGAGCAGTTCTTC
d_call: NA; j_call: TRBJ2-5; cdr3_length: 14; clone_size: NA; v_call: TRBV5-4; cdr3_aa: CASSLVADQETQYF; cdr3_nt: TGTGCCAGCAGCTTGGTGGCCGACCAAGAGACCCAGTACTTC
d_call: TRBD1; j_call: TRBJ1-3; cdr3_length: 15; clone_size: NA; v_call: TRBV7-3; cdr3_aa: CASSLTTGTGNTIYF; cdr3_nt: TGTGCCAGCAGCTTAACGACAGGGACTGGAAACACCATATATTTT
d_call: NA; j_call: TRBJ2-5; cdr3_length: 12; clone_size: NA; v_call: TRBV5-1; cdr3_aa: CASSLARETQYF; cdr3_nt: TGCGCCAGCAGCTTGGCCAGAGAGACCCAGTACTTC
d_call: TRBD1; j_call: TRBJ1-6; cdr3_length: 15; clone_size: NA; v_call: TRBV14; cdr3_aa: CASSQTQGVGSPLHF; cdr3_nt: TGTGCCAGCAGCCAGACTCAGGGGGTCGGTTCACCCCTCCACTTT
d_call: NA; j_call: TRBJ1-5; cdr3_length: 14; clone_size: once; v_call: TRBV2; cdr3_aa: CASSDSESNQPQHF; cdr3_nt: TGTGCCAGCAGTGACAGTGAAAGCAATCAGCCCCAGCATTTT
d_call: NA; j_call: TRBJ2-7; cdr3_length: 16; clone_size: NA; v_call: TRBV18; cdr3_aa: CASSPTLGAGVYEQYF; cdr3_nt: TGTGCCAGCTCACCGACATTGGGAGCAGGGGTATACGAGCAGTACTTC
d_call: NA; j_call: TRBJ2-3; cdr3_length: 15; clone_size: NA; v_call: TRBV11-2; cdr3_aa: CASSLRTHSTDTQYF; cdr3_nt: TGTGCCAGCAGCTTACGGACACATAGCACAGATACGCAGTATTTT
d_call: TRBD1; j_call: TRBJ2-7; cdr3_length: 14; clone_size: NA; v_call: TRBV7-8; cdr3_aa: CASSYDRVSREQYF; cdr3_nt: TGTGCCAGCAGCTATGACAGGGTATCAAGGGAGCAGTACTTC
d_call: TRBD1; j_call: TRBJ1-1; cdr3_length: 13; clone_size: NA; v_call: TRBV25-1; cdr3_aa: CATSPGQGSEAFF; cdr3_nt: TGTGCCACCTCCCCGGGACAGGGCTCAGAAGCTTTCTTT
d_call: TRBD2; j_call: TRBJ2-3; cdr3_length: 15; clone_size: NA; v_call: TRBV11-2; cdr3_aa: CASSFRGGRTDTQYF; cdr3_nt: TGTGCCAGCAGCTTTCGGGGGGGCCGTACAGATACGCAGTATTTT
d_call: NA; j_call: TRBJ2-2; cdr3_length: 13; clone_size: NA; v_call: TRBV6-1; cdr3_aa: CASSESRLRELFF; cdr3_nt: TGTGCCAGCAGTGAATCGAGGCTCCGGGAGCTGTTTTTT